This TCR beta chain was sequenced during a study of OX40 agonist ivuxolimab in advanced cancers. About the research overall: Ivuxolimab, an agonist antibody against OX40 (CD134), was given to patients. Partial responses were observed in three patients, of whom one had hepatocellular carcinoma and two had cutaneous melanoma.

Only in-frame clones appear in the TCRdb table, and some are missing; sequencing was by immunoSEQ multiplex PCR. The sample includes 70,000 or so clones, 75% to 90% of them seen just once. Details on this clone: Its antigen is as yet unknown.

Study outcomes and limitations: In the 0.1 to 3.0 mg/kg range, CD4+ and CD8+ blood T cells had expanded clonally by week 6. Average numbers of expanded clones were greater in CD8+ T cells than in CD4+.

This specimen was CD4+ or CD8+ T cells sorted from blood, taken in a trial of the OX40 agonist ivuxolimab. The receptor's source is an adult with an advanced solid tumor such as melanoma, head and neck, liver or kidney cancer.

Here the CDR3 reads CASSLDIRGRVAEAFF. CDR3 nucleotides: TGTGCCAGCAGCTTAGATATTCGGGGCAGGGTTGCTGAAGCTTTCTTT. The chain is built from TRBV11-2 and TRBJ1-1; perhaps TRBD1 as D (5 bases). The germline CDR1 and CDR2 sequences are SGHAT and FQNNGV. CDR3 length: 16 amino acids. With 0 bases removed from V and 6 bases from J, the gap between germline ends came to 17 bases. Full variable domain (remainder filled in from reference TRBV11-2 and TRBJ1-1): EAGVAQSPRYKIIEKRQSVAFWCNPISGHATLYWYQQILGQGPKLLIQFQNNGVVDDSQLPKDRFSAERLKGVDSTLKIQPAKLEDSAVYLCASSLDIRGRVAEAFFGQGTRLTVV.